This T cell receptor (beta chain) was obtained from a study of control samples from healthy donors and cancer patients. Germline-derived CDR1 and CDR2 are SGHKS and YYEKEE (reference sequence). After removal of 3 bases from V and 5 bases from J, the junction contained 13 bases not matched to a gene. The CDR3 length is 16 residues. TCRdb keeps only in-frame clones here, not all; method: immunoSEQ multiplex PCR. The sample contains roughly 130,000 clones, about 93% of which appear only once. This clone was observed a single time. The chain carries TRBV5-5 and TRBJ1-1; 7 bases match TRBD1. The source material was blood. The clonotype comes from a man younger than 35 in good health. CDR3 nucleotides: TGTGCCAGCAGCTCGCCTCTAGGGGGCGCGGGGACTGAAGCTTTCTTT. Its protein product is CASSSPLGGAGTEAFF.